A single sample is the source of the 2 T cell receptor beta chains below, sequenced in a study of Ad26.COV2.S vaccination and SARS-CoV-2 variants (dated by TCRdb to about 2021). The meaning of the sample's treatment or condition label: 15 to 20 received Ad26.COV2.S at low or high dose, single or two shots; roughly five received placebo; per-sample allocation not given. For vaccine and placebo recipients, repertoires were sequenced using samples collected on day 63 after the first injection. The library was made by the immunoSEQ multiplex PCR assay. TCRdb mirrors the immuneACCESS table, restricted to in-frame sequences. Some clones are absent from its copies; in checked studies, under half trace to an unresolved V gene, and the reason for the others is unknown. In all, the sample holds around 500,000 clones, and 80% to 90% of those were seen once. Clones ranked in the top ten supply 1.5% to 2% of the sample.

Sequencing was performed on peripheral blood, taken in a trial of Ad26.COV2.S vaccine versus placebo. The receptor source for this set is a person aged 18 to 59 who received the Ad26.COV2.S COVID-19 vaccine or a placebo.

The chain is built from TRBV7-9 and TRBJ2-1, with D possibly being TRBD2 (6 bases). V was trimmed by 5 bases and J by 7 bases, leaving 21 bases between them. CDR3 length: 16 residues. Germline assignment: CDR1 SEHNR and CDR2 FQNEAQ (reference sequence). The CDR3 nucleotides read TGTGCCAGCAGCCCTACCGGGACTCCCGGTCGTAATGAGCAGTTCTTC. Translation gives CASSPTGTPGRNEQFF.

The chain joins TRBV19 to TRBJ1-5, with D tentatively TRBD1 (6 bases). The CDR3 is 15 amino acids. The germline gives CDR1 LNHDA, CDR2 SQIVND (reference sequence). Trimming pared 5 bases from V and 7 bases from J, leaving 18 bases between. CDR3 DNA sequence: TGTGCCAGTAGTGCCGGACAGCGGAGGGGGCAGCCCCAGCATTTT. It encodes CASSAGQRRGQPQHF.